This T cell receptor beta chain was recovered during a study of cytotoxic CD8 clonotypes in ibrutinib-treated CLL. As to this clone: Its target is unknown.

Libraries of TCR beta were made from approximately 2 micrograms of genomic DNA that came from cryopreserved PBMCs. General study findings and limits: Patients showed higher baseline clonality than age-matched healthy donors, and it tracked circulating CD8+ T-cell counts. Public clonotypes, found uncommonly, either contracted or stayed stable on treatment.

Depth targeted 1 in 200,000 to 1 in 1 million T cells, averaging around 10x coverage per clonotype. Produced via immunoSEQ multiplex PCR; TCRdb's table is partial and in-frame only. The sample consists of roughly 58,000 clones, roughly 54% of them appearing once. This TCR was sampled from a human donor with chronic lymphocytic leukemia. The sequencing used PBMCs, collected at disease progression, from a patient treated with ibrutinib.

CDR3 protein: CAWSVKGGLGYTF. In nucleotides, the CDR3 is TGTGCCTGGAGTGTAAAGGGTGGGCTAGGCTACACCTTC. The chain links TRBV30 to TRBJ1-2; D is undetermined. The length of the CDR3 is 13 residues. The ends were cut back, 0 bases at V and 8 bases at J, with 13 bases in the middle. Germline V CDR1 and CDR2: GTSNPN, SVGIG (reference sequence).